This TCR beta chain is from a study of T cells in Graves' hyperthyroidism and ophthalmopathy. Broader study findings: Using 13 V-J features, a model discriminated ophthalmopathy from stable hyperthyroidism.

To note about this clonotype: Its antigen is undetermined.

Any patient presenting with uncontrolled infection, other autoimmune disease, pregnancy or lactation was left out. The diagnostic basis comprised clinical symptoms, serum thyroxine and TRAb, thyroid ultrasound and orbital computed tomography. The CDR3 totals 22 residues. Germline CDR1 reads SEHNR; CDR2 reads FQNEAQ (reference sequence). Trimming at V came to 5 bases and at J to 3 bases, leaving 30 bases not matched to a gene. Amplification of TCR beta CDR3 regions was performed using RNA transcripts as template. With the HTBI primer set, the TCR CDR3 went through a first round of RT-PCR. MiXCR, run by TCRdb on the multiplex PCR reads, gives a single entry per CDR3 protein. The sample lists about 640,000 distinct CDR3 sequences, more than 20% seen once, with around a third in the top ten.

The chain employs TRBV7-9 and TRBJ1-1; 7 bases fit TRBD1. Source material: blood. This TCR derives from a man under 40 with Graves' ophthalmopathy. The DNA of the CDR3 is TGTGCCAGCAGCAGCCACAGGATATATCTAGGGGGCGCTAAAATTGGGGACACTGAAGCTTTCTTT. Encoded protein: CASSSHRIYLGGAKIGDTEAFF.